The T cell receptor (beta chain) under discussion was sequenced for a study of cytomegalovirus exposure and HLA in healthy donors (dated by TCRdb to between 2016 and 2019). Broadly, across the study: An earlier analysis of 550 to 700 of the donors reported roughly 300 Gb of sequence data and roughly 110 million unique TCR beta sequences from roughly 180 million T cells. Roughly 300 gigabases of sequencing data and roughly 81 million unique TCR sequences made up an early release that covered 500 to 650 HLA-typed donors. Among the roughly 400 genotyped donors, 75% to 90% belonged to the genetic ancestry cluster associated with self-reported Caucasian donors. The study was designed to test whether signatures of past pathogen exposure could be identified by cataloging public T cell receptors. The study used immunosequencing to profile the T cell repertoires of under 700 subjects and linked those repertoires to cytomegalovirus serostatus. Along with the approximately 700-subject first cohort, a separate validation cohort of 120 different subjects was used. High-throughput TCR immunosequencing, statistical association of individual TCRs with disease status, and machine learning were combined to predict cytomegalovirus infection status. A later analysis re-analyzed previously published TCR beta repertoires from 660 or so donors and added high-resolution HLA genotyping to study TCR occurrence patterns. Rather than drawing on any new phenotypic data, the later analysis identified candidate immune exposures from TCR beta sequences and the way those sequences occurred across donors. An earlier analysis of approximately 640 of the donors applied high-throughput TCR beta sequencing to assess whether each TCR beta V gene segment acted as functional or pseudogenic. Donor age, sex, ethnicity and CMV serostatus were compiled together with the repertoire data. In a later genetic analysis, genome-wide SNP genotypes for about 55% of the roughly 700 donors were used, and that subset was treated as a discovery cohort. Every discovery cohort repertoire had been produced on one sequencing platform. HLA typing covered class I and class II loci at four-digit resolution. Typing coverage differed by locus: A, B, C, DRB1 and DQB1 were typed in roughly 620-640 donors, DQA1 in approximately 520, DPA1 in some 570, and DPB1 in 450 to 480. Roughly 5 DR-DQ haplotypes were treated as single units for association and clustering because of strong linkage in the cohort. Among about 400 genotyped donors of the cohort, an average of roughly 230,000 unique TCR beta nucleotide sequences was sequenced per donor, of which about 19% were non-productive. The investigation overall reported the following: In vitro tests confirmed that a few of the cytomegalovirus-associated TCR beta chains recognize cytomegalovirus antigens. The earlier analysis of approximately 590 of the donors excluded seventeen rarely observed V segments, including chromosome 9 orphons, because counts were too low. A further reported finding was that TCR beta sequences accurately predicted the HLA-A and HLA-B alleles for most subjects in the first cohort. Across donors, most TCR sequences were observed very rarely, whereas some public TCRs were present in many individuals. A cluster of highly shared sequence variants was judged likely to be a technical artifact of the sequencing pipeline. The authors suggested that the approach could potentially be extended to other disease states and immunological phenotypes. An earlier analysis of 587 of the donors showed that most TCR beta V segments appeared in productive rearrangements either about 90% or about 30% of the time, which broadly matched IMGT annotations. When HLA alleles, especially DR and DQ, strongly co-occurred, TCR associations were difficult to assign to individual alleles. Because HLA typing was missing for some donors at each locus, association tests included only the typed subset. Linkage disequilibrium might explain the correlated functional status among segregating V segments, but an unknown experimental factor could not be ruled out. Because the 87-base-pair reads could not distinguish some IMGT-functional V segments, including TRBV6-2 and TRBV6-3, those segments were excluded. The study listed 150 to 200 TCR beta chains as associated with cytomegalovirus. Cytomegalovirus status was reported to be diagnosed by the classifier with high specificity and sensitivity in both the original and validation cohorts. In this cohort, only TCR beta chains were sequenced, and detectable features were limited by the absence of alpha or paired-chain data. In a later analysis, HLA-associated TCR beta chains were found to be more clonally expanded and to have lower generation probabilities than equally common non-associated chains. According to a later analysis, most CMV-associated TCR beta chains appeared to be HLA-restricted, and the HLA associations seemed to be driven largely by CMV exposure. According to a later genetic analysis, donors in an Asian-associated ancestry cluster had fewer N-insertions in productive TCRs than the approximately 670-donor mean. A later analysis found that TCR association rates varied across HLA loci, with DRB1 alleles showing the most associated TCRs and HLA-C alleles the fewest. An association between a missense DCLRE1C variant and V-gene and J-gene trimming of TCR beta chains was found in a later genetic analysis and replicated in an independent cohort. The only immune exposure information available for the cohort was CMV serostatus. According to a later analysis, parvovirus B19, influenza, CMV and Epstein-Barr virus appeared linked to several top co-occurrence clusters. The presence/absence analyses assumed that sequencing depth was roughly uniform across donors, and that assumption may not be true. At a false discovery rate of 0.05, a later analysis linked around 15,000 TCR beta sequences to specific HLA alleles.

Libraries were built with the immunoSEQ multiplex PCR assay. The multiplex PCR relied on a mix of 60 forward primers for TCR Vbeta segments and 13 reverse primers for TCR Jbeta segments. The CDR3 region of rearranged TCR beta genes was amplified from genomic DNA by a multiplex PCR assay. The Illumina HiSeq System was used to sequence the amplified TCR beta libraries as 87-base-pair reads. In the source study's methods: In a later analysis, tens of millions of unique TCR beta chains were counted across the approximately 640 repertoires, and roughly 11 million of these chains were shared by at least two donors. A nearest-neighbor algorithm error-corrected the raw reads and collapsed the reads into unique sequences, merging closely related sequences to remove PCR and sequencing errors. V, D and J gene segments were assigned by aligning CDR3 sequences to IMGT reference sequences. For a sequence to be retained, a match of at least six nucleotides was required to both a V gene segment and a J gene segment. A rearrangement counted as productive if the CDR3 had no stop codons and remained in frame with V and J, and every other rearrangement counted as non-productive. Following IMGT convention, CDR3 was defined as the stretch from the second conserved V-encoded cysteine to the conserved J-encoded phenylalanine. The earlier analysis of some 540 of the donors excluded any sequence lacking an unambiguous match to a single V gene segment. An earlier analysis of almost 600 of the donors classified V segments as functional when productive rearrangements were above 56.7% and as segregating when the standard deviation between donors was above 5%. A statistical classification framework was built for diagnosing cytomegalovirus status from the catalog of TCR beta chain sequences. V and J gene assignment, in a later analysis, came from comparing TCR nucleotide sequences with IMGT/GENE-DB human TR gene sequences. A later analysis assigned CDR3 sequences and most-parsimonious VDJ recombination scenarios with the TCRdist pipeline. In a later analysis, each TCR beta chain was defined by its CDR3 amino acid sequence together with its V-gene family, and reads without a unique V-gene family were excluded. To address suspected cross-contamination and a sequencing artifact, a later analysis removed several hundred highly shared, low-generation-probability nucleotide sequences. In a later analysis, a clonal expansion index was calculated for each public chain from normalized within-repertoire ranks of inferred template counts. A later analysis computed generation probabilities with a VDJ recombination model fitted to out-of-frame rearrangements, and checked the results against IGoR. In a later analysis, hypergeometric tests were used to score TCR-TCR, TCR-HLA and TCR-CMV co-occurrence, with a repertoire-size bias correction applied to TCR pairs. False discovery rates were estimated in a later analysis by permuting HLA or CMV assignments 20 times. In a later analysis, co-occurring TCRs were grouped using DBSCAN, and TCRdist sequence similarity was added for clustering within HLA-allele-positive subsets. Repertoires with fewer than 30,000 or more than 120,000 public chains were left out of co-occurrence clustering, as were five repertoires with anomalous nucleotide sharing. As stored in TCRdb, this immuneACCESS dataset retains in-frame rearrangements with V and J assigned. A fraction of the clones does not appear; measured against another copy, unresolved V genes explain less than half of the discrepancy, and the remainder lacks a known reason. V and J calls and clone size follow that table, whereas D and trimming were derived from the DNA. The sample yields 160,000 or so clones; roughly 85% were counted once. 2.1% of the sample comes from the top ten.

The CDR1 and CDR2 encoded by the germline V gene are MDHEN and SYDVKM. The cysteine opens and the phenylalanine closes a CDR3 of 17 amino acids. Only the CDR3 region is kept as DNA, spanning 51 bases read in frame from base 1. The V end gives up 5 bases and the J end 0 bases, leaving 8 bases in the junction not matched to a gene. Details on this clone: Its antigen is unknown. Qualities for individual bases were not recorded, and no much larger clone is one base off.

The cohort was made up of 500 to 850 healthy bone marrow donors. Cohort members were all nominally healthy when sampled, although unrecorded immune exposures were likely present. The donor was CMV seronegative and was included in the group of hundreds of seronegative cohort members. A peripheral blood sample was collected from each donor, and TCR beta sequencing was performed on peripheral blood mononuclear cells. The Qiagen DNeasy Blood Extraction Kit was used to extract genomic DNA from the blood cell samples. The specimen sequenced was PBMCs. The rearrangement joined TRBV28 to TRBJ1-5; the junction holds 9 bases that match TRBD1. This clonotype was sampled from a man aged 35 to 55 in good health and CMV-seronegative. The DNA is TGTGCCAGCAGTACCAACAGGGGGCGGCTTAGCAATCAGCCCCAGCATTTT. Its product reads: CASSTNRGRLSNQPQHF.